The 11 T cell receptor beta chains presented below share a single source sample, sequenced in a study of blood T cell repertoires in COVID-19. This table comes from immunoSEQ multiplex PCR, and its TCRdb copy is limited to in-frame clones, with some not included. The profile shows around 63,000 clones, 72% of them singletons. The sequencing input was peripheral blood. The receptor set was obtained from an older woman with COVID-19, enrolled during active disease.

The CDR3 sequence is CASSVWRNEKLFF. The CDR3 DNA is TGTGCCAGCAGTGTATGGCGGAATGAAAAACTGTTTTTT. The gene calls are TRBV2 and TRBJ1-4; D remains ambiguous. Germline V gene sequence: CDR1 SNHLY, CDR2 FYNNEI. V was trimmed by 4 bases and J by 5 bases, leaving 8 bases between them. CDR3 length: 13 amino acids.

This clone was seen a single time. V usage is TRBV5-1 and J usage is TRBJ2-2, with D possibly TRBD2 on 5 matching bases. The CDR3 runs to 13 residues. V lost 1 base, J lost 7 bases, and 8 bases lay in between. Per germline, CDR1 SGHRS and CDR2 YFSETQ. CDR3 in DNA: TGCGCCAGCAGCTTGAACGGGGACGGGGAGCTGTTTTTT. Amino acids: CASSLNGDGELFF.

This clone was counted once. The chain uses TRBV5-6 and TRBJ2-3; perhaps TRBD2 as D (6 bases). Germline CDR1 reads SGHDT; CDR2 reads YYEEEE. The CDR3 totals 15 residues. Trimming left V 2 bases short and J 0 bases short, with 10 bases between. The CDR3 nucleotides are TGTGCCAGCAGCTTCGGGGGACCCAGCACAGATACGCAGTATTTT. It is translated as CASSFGGPSTDTQYF.

The rearrangement joins TRBV7-2 to TRBJ2-1; 7 nucleotides agree with TRBD2. The J segment lost 4 bases and the V segment lost 5 bases, leaving 17 bases of the junction unmatched. Germline CDR1 and CDR2: SGHTA and FQGNSA. This CDR3 spans 18 amino acids. Here the CDR3 DNA reads TGTGCCAGCAGCCCCTATGTGACAGCGGGGCGAGGGTACAATGAGCAGTTCTTC. It encodes CASSPYVTAGRGYNEQFF.

This clone was observed a few times. The chain couples TRBV24-1 to TRBJ2-1; 11 bases are shared with TRBD2. The germline V gene has CDR1 KGHDR and CDR2 SFDVKD. J was trimmed by 5 bases and V by 3 bases; bases with no gene match: 5. The CDR3 spans 16 residues. The CDR3: CATSDGGLAANNEQFF. In DNA form, the CDR3 reads TGTGCCACCAGTGATGGGGGACTAGCGGCAAACAATGAGCAGTTCTTC.

This clone occurred a few times. DNA for the CDR3: TGTGCCAGCAGTGCCGCGGGACGGGGAGACAGGGTCGAGCAGTACTTC. Translated: CASSAAGRGDRVEQYF. V and J are TRBV28 and TRBJ2-7; weak D call: TRBD1 (7 bases). This CDR3 comprises 16 residues. V lost 5 bases to trimming and J lost 6 bases, with 23 bases between them. The germline V gene has CDR1 MDHEN and CDR2 SYDVKM.

V is TRBV24-1 and J is TRBJ1-4; D is perhaps TRBD1 (6 bases). V shed 3 bases and J shed 1 base, with 11 bases lying between them. Germline V CDR1 and CDR2: KGHDR, SFDVKD. The CDR3 length is 16 residues. CDR3 sequence reads: CATSDGVGGTNEKLFF. The CDR3 DNA follows: TGTGCCACCAGTGATGGGGTAGGGGGAACTAATGAAAAACTGTTTTTT.

This clone was observed a single time. The rearrangement links TRBV3-1 (or the pseudogene TRBV3-2) to TRBJ2-2, with D possibly being TRBD1 (5 bases). The germline V gene encodes CDR1 LGHDT and CDR2 YNNKEL (reference sequence). The CDR3 is made up of 16 amino acids. The germline V and J ends were trimmed by 0 bases and 2 bases, with 10 bases remaining between them. The CDR3: CASSQEGQGNTGELFF. The CDR3 nucleotides read TGTGCCAGCAGCCAAGAAGGGCAGGGAAACACCGGGGAGCTGTTTTTT.

This chain connects TRBV3-1 (or the pseudogene TRBV3-2) to TRBJ1-5; D call uncertain. Deletions cut 4 bases from V and 1 base from J, with 11 bases between. The CDR3 is 15 amino acids. Germline V gene lookup returns CDR1 LGHDT and CDR2 YNNKEL (reference sequence). Written as DNA, the CDR3 is TGTGCCAGCAGCCCCGGAACCGGGAGCAATCAGCCCCAGCATTTT. It is translated as CASSPGTGSNQPQHF.

V usage is TRBV7-7 and J usage is TRBJ2-2; 14 bases are a match to TRBD2. CDR3 length equals 19 residues. Germline V gene sequence: CDR1 SSHAT, CDR2 FNYEAQ (reference sequence). V was pared by 3 bases and J by 6 bases, with 12 bases of the junction left unmatched. The CDR3 bases are TGTGCCAGCAGCTTTCGACTAGCGGGGGGGCCATCCCCGGCCGGGGAGCTGTTTTTT. Translating it yields CASSFRLAGGPSPAGELFF.

This rearrangement joins TRBV5-1 to TRBJ1-5; possibly TRBD1 for D (6 bases). Trimming removed 7 bases from V and 0 bases from J, with 20 bases in between. Germline values: CDR1 SGHRS, CDR2 YFSETQ. The CDR3 has 17 amino acids. CDR3 in amino acids: CASLRGGLLLSNQPQHF. The CDR3 nucleotides are TGCGCCAGCCTACGTGGGGGCCTACTTCTTAGCAATCAGCCCCAGCATTTT.